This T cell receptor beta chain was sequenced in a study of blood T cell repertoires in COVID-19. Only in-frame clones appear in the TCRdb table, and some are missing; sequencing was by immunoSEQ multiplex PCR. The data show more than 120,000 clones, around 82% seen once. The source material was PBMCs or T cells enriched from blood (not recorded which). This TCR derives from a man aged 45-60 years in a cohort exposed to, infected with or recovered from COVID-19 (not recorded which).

The DNA for the CDR3 is TGTGCCAGCAGTTTTTCGAGCTCCTACGAGCAGTACTTC. Translation: CASSFSSSYEQYF. The chain couples TRBV27 to TRBJ2-7; D gene ambiguous. Trimming removed 3 bases from V and 0 bases from J, with 6 bases in between. The germline CDR1 and CDR2 sequences are MNHEY and SMNVEV (reference sequence). CDR3 size: 13 residues.